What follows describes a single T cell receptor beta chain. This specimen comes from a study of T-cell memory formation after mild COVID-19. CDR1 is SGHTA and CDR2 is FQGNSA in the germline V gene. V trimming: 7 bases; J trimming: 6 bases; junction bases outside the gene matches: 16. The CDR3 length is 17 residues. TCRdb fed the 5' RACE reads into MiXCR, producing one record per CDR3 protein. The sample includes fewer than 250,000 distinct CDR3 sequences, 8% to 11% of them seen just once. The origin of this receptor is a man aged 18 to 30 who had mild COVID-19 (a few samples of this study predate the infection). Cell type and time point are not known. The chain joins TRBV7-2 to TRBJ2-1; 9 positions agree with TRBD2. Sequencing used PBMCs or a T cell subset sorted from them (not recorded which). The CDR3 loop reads CASTYDRALAGRNEQFF. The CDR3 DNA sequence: TGTGCCAGCACCTATGACCGGGCACTAGCGGGTCGCAATGAGCAGTTCTTC.